This TCR beta chain is from a study of cytomegalovirus exposure and HLA in healthy donors. This clone showed up just once. Its antigen is as yet unknown. It was with 60 Vbeta and 13 Jbeta primers that the PCR ran. Produced via immunoSEQ multiplex PCR; TCRdb's table is partial and in-frame only. The profile shows about 160,000 clones, roughly 80% of them singletons. Study conclusions and caveats: Earlier analysis looked at TCR beta V segments, and most were productive about 90% or about 30% of the time. Follow-up analysis later connected one missense variant in DCLRE1C with trimming of TCR beta V- and J-genes. Most subjects had HLA-A and HLA-B alleles reportedly predicted accurately by TCR beta sequences.

The material sequenced was PBMCs. The source of this sequence is a woman aged 25 to 45 in good health and CMV-seronegative.

DNA for the CDR3: TGTGCCAGCAGTTACTCAGGGGGCGCGCATACGCAGTATTTT. Amino acids: CASSYSGGAHTQYF. V gene TRBV6-5 combines with J gene TRBJ2-3; 7 bases fit TRBD1. Germline CDR1 is MNHEY and CDR2 is SVGAGI. CDR3 length equals 14 residues. Trimming took 0 bases from V and 7 from J; bases not matched to a gene: 4.